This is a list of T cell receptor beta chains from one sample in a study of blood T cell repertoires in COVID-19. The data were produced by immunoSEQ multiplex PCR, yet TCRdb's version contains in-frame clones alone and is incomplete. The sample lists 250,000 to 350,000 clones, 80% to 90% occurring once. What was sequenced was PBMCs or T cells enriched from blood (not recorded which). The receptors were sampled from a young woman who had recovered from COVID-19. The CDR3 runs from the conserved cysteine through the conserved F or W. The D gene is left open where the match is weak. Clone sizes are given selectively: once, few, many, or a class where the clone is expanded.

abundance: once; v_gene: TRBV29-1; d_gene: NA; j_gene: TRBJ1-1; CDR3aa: CSVGLVAKAFF; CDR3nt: TGCAGCGTTGGTCTAGTCGCCAAAGCTTTCTTT
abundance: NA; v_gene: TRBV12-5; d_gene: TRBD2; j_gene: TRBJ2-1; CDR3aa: CASGPGRGQDEQFF; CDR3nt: TGTGCTAGTGGTCCTGGGAGGGGCCAGGATGAGCAGTTCTTC
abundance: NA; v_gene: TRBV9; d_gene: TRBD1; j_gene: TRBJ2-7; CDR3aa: CASSVATGGYEQYF; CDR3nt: TGTGCCAGCAGCGTAGCTACAGGGGGCTACGAGCAGTACTTC
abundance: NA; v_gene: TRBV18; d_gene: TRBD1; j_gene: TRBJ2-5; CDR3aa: CASSGNRGSETQYF; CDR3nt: TGTGCCAGCTCAGGGAACAGGGGATCGGAGACCCAGTACTTC
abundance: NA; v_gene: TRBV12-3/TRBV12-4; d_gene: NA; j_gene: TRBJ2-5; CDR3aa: CASTLRETQYF; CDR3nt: TGTGCCAGCACTTTGCGGGAGACCCAGTACTTC
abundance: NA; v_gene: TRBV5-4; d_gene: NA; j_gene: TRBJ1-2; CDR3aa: CASSLRGFNYGYTF; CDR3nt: TGTGCCAGCAGCTTGAGGGGGTTTAACTATGGCTACACCTTC
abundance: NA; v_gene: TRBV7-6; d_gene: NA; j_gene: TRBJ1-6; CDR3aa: CASSVGRETYNSPLHF; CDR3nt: TGTGCCAGCAGCGTCGGGAGGGAAACCTATAATTCACCCCTCCACTTT
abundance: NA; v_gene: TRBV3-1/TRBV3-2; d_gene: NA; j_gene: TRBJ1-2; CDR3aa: CASSLGPKGHRGYTF; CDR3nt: TGTGCCAGCAGCCTTGGACCGAAGGGGCATCGTGGCTACACCTTC
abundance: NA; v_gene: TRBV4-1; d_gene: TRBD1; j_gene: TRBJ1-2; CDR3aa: CASSFRTGGSYGYTF; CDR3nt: TGCGCCAGCAGCTTCCGGACAGGGGGCAGCTATGGCTACACCTTC
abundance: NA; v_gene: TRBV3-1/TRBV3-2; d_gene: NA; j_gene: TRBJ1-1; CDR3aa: CASSQGRGVNTEAFF; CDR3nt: TGTGCCAGCAGCCAAGGTAGGGGCGTGAACACTGAAGCTTTCTTT
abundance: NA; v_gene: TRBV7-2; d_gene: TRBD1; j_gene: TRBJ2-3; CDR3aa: CASSSPGQGPGTDTQYF; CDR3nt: TGTGCCAGCAGCTCCCCGGGACAGGGGCCGGGCACAGATACGCAGTATTTT
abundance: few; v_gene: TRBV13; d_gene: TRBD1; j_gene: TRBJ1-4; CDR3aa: CASSPGTASNEKLFF; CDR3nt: TGTGCCAGCAGCCCCGGGACAGCCTCTAATGAAAAACTGTTTTTT
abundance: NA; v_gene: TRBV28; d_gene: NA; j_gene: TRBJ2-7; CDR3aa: CASSVGQQQYF; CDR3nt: TGTGCCAGCAGTGTCGGACAGCAGCAGTACTTC
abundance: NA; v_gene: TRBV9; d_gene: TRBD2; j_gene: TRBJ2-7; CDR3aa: CASSVIAGASYEQYF; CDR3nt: TGTGCCAGCAGCGTAATAGCGGGGGCCTCCTACGAGCAGTACTTC
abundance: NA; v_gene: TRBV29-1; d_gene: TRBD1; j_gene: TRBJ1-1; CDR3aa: CSVETGGNTEAFF; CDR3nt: TGCAGCGTGGAGACAGGGGGGAACACTGAAGCTTTCTTT
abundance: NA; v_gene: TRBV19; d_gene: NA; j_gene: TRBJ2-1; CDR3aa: CASSIGGLYNEQFF; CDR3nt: TGTGCCAGTAGTATAGGCGGACTGTACAATGAGCAGTTCTTC
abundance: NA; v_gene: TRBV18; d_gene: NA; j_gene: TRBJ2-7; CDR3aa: CASSPGASYEQYF; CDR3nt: TGTGCCAGCTCACCAGGAGCTTCCTACGAGCAGTACTTC
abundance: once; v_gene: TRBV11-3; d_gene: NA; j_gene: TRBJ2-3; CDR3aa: CASSFRGGDTQYF; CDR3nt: TGTGCCAGCAGCTTCCGCGGAGGGGATACGCAGTATTTT
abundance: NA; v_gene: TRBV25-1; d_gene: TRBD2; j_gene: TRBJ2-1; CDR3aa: CASSEGTSVKGQFF; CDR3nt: TGTGCCAGCAGTGAAGGGACTAGCGTTAAAGGGCAGTTCTTC
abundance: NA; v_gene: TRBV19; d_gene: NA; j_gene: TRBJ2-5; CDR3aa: CASSISPGSTGETQYF; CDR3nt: TGTGCCAGTAGTATCTCCCCCGGGTCGACCGGGGAGACCCAGTACTTC
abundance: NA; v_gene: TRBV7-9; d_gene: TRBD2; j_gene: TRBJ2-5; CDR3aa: CATGGGAPETQYF; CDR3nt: TGTGCCACCGGCGGGGGGGCCCCAGAGACCCAGTACTTC
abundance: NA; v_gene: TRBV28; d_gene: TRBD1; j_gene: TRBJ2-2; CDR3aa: CASSSAGTGGQGNTGELFF; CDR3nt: TGTGCCAGCAGTTCCGCCGGGACAGGGGGACAGGGAAACACCGGGGAGCTGTTTTTT
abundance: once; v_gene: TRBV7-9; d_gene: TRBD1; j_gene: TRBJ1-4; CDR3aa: CASSFWDRGEKLFF; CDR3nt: TGTGCCAGCAGCTTTTGGGACAGGGGCGAAAAACTGTTTTTT
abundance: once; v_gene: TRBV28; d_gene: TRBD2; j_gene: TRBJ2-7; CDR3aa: CASSSRGSGGPYEQYF; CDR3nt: TGTGCCAGCAGTTCCCGTGGGAGCGGGGGGCCCTACGAGCAGTACTTC
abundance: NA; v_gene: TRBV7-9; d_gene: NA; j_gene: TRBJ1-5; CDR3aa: CASSLDTGKISNQPQHF; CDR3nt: TGTGCCAGCAGCTTAGACACAGGGAAAATTAGCAATCAGCCCCAGCATTTT
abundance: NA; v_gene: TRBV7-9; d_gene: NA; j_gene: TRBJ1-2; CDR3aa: CASSLVNPPNYGYTF; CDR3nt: TGTGCCAGCAGCTTAGTAAATCCTCCTAACTATGGCTACACCTTC
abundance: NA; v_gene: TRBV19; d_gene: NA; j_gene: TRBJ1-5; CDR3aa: CASSRRAISPSIQNQPQHF; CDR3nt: TGTGCCAGTAGCAGGAGGGCAATCAGCCCCAGCATCCAAAATCAGCCCCAGCATTTT
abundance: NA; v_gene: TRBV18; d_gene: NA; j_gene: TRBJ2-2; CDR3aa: CASSPCWAMVGGELFF; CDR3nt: TGTGCCAGCTCACCGTGCTGGGCGATGGTGGGTGGGGAGCTGTTTTTT
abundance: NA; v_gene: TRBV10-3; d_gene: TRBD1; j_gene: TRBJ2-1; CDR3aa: CAISGDREQFF; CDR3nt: TGTGCCATCAGTGGGGACAGGGAGCAGTTCTTC
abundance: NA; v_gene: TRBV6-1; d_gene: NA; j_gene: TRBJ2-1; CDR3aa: CASSEAQEGYNEQFF; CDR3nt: TGTGCCAGCAGTGAAGCTCAGGAGGGCTACAATGAGCAGTTCTTC
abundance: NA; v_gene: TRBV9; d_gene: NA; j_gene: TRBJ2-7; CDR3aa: CASSPRAGVPYEQYF; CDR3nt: TGTGCCAGCAGCCCCCGCGCAGGGGTTCCCTACGAGCAGTACTTC
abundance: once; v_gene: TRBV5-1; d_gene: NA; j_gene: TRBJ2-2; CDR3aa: CASSLARVTNTGELFF; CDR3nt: TGCGCCAGCAGCTTGGCTCGGGTAACAAACACCGGGGAGCTGTTTTTT
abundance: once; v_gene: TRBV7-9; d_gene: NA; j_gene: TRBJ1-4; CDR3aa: CASSRSDTEKLFF; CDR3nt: TGTGCCAGCAGCAGATCAGACACCGAAAAACTGTTTTTT
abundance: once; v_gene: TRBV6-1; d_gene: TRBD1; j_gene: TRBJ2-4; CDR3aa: CASSGSTGPARNIQYF; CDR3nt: TGTGCCAGCAGTGGGTCGACAGGGCCGGCGCGGAACATTCAGTACTTC
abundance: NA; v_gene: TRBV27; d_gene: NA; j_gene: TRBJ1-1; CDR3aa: CASSPNMPLRAFF; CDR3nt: TGTGCCAGCAGTCCAAACATGCCCCTGAGGGCTTTCTTT
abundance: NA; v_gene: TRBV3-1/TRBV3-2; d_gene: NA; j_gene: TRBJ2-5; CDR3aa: CASSQEVLAQETQYF; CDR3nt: TGTGCCAGCAGCCAAGAGGTCCTGGCCCAAGAGACCCAGTACTTC
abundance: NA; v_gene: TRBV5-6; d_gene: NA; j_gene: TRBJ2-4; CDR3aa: CASSPYEGAKNIQYF; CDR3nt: TGTGCCAGCAGCCCCTATGAGGGTGCGAAAAACATTCAGTACTTC
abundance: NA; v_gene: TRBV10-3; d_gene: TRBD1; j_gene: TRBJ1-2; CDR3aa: CAITPGQGSFYGYTF; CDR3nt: TGTGCCATCACCCCGGGACAGGGGTCTTTCTATGGCTACACCTTC
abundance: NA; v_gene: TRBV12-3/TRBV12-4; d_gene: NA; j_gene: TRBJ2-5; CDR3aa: CASSPEGRETQYF; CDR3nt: TGTGCCAGCAGTCCTGAGGGCAGAGAGACCCAGTACTTC
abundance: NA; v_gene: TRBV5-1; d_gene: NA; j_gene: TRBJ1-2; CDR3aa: CASSQARTGYNYGYTF; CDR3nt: TGCGCCAGCAGCCAAGCTAGGACGGGGTACAACTATGGCTACACCTTC
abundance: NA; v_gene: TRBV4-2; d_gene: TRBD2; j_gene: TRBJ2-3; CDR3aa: CASRRGVNFKDTQYF; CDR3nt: TGTGCCAGCCGCCGGGGGGTAAATTTCAAAGATACGCAGTATTTT
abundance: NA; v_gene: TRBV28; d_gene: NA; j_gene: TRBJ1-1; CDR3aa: CASGRFLTEAFF; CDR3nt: TGTGCCAGTGGCAGGTTCTTAACTGAAGCTTTCTTT
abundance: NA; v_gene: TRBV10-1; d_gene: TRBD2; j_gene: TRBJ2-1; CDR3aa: CASSGSGGTPIHEQFF; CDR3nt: TGCGCCAGCAGTGGTAGCGGGGGGACTCCTATCCATGAGCAGTTCTTC
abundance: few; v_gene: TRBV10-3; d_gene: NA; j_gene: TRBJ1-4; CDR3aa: CAISESTGGMIEKLFF; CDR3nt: TGTGCCATCAGTGAGTCGACGGGCGGGATGATTGAAAAACTGTTTTTT
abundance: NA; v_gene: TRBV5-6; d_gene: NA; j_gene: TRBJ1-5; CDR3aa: CASSFKGLNQPQHF; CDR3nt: TGTGCCAGCAGCTTTAAGGGGCTCAATCAGCCCCAGCATTTT
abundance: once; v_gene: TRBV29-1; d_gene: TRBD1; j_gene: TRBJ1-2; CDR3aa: CSVGQGANYGYTF; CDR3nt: TGCAGCGTTGGGCAGGGGGCCAACTATGGCTACACCTTC
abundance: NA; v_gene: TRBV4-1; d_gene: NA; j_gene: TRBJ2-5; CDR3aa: CASSRGGSGYGMETQYF; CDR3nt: TGCGCCAGCAGCCGAGGGGGTAGTGGATACGGTATGGAGACCCAGTACTTC
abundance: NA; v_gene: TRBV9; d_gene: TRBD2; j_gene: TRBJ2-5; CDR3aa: CASPSGGRALRRETQYF; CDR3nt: TGTGCCAGCCCTTCGGGGGGGCGGGCCTTGCGAAGAGAGACCCAGTACTTC